This note documents a single T cell receptor beta chain sequence. This sample is part of a study of blood T cell repertoires in COVID-19. Background on the study: From T cells, B-cell-depleted T cells, or PBMCs came the material, which was cDNA or gDNA.

Method: immunoSEQ multiplex PCR; TCRdb's copy keeps in-frame clones and lacks some. The data show under 85,000 clones, 86% seen once. The trim removed 6 bases at V and 4 bases at J, leaving 2 bases unmatched. Germline V gene data show CDR1 as SQVTM and CDR2 as ANQGSEA. The CDR3 extends over 12 amino acids. What was sequenced was peripheral blood. This clonotype was sampled from an elderly man in a cohort sampled during active COVID-19. This chain connects TRBV29-1 to TRBJ2-3; 9 positions agree with TRBD2. CDR3 in DNA: TGCAGCGTACTAGCGGGCGCAGATACGCAGTATTTT. It encodes CSVLAGADTQYF.